One sample yielded the 17 T cell receptor beta chains listed below, sequenced in a study of technical replicates of blood from several donors. TCRdb keeps only in-frame clones here, not all; method: immunoSEQ multiplex PCR. The table has about 80,000 clones, approximately 94% seen once; the top ten hold less than 0.4%. Sequences were obtained from T cells isolated from PBMCs. The receptors derive from a human donor in good health.

The chain carries TRBV29-1 and TRBJ2-5; 8 positions match TRBD2. Per the germline V gene, CDR1 is SQVTM and CDR2 is ANQGSEA. The CDR3 runs to 13 residues. Trimming took 4 bases from V and 4 from J; bases not matched to a gene: 5. CDR3 DNA sequence: TGCAGCGTTGGTCGGGGGGGTCGAGAGACCCAGTACTTC. Its protein product is CSVGRGGRETQYF.

CDR3 region: CASSQVTGPSGANVLTF. CDR3 sequence (DNA): TGTGCCAGCAGCCAAGTGACAGGGCCCTCTGGGGCCAACGTCCTGACTTTC. The chain combines TRBV4-2 with TRBJ2-6, with 7 bases identical to TRBD1. V lost 1 base, J lost 0 bases, and 3 bases stayed unmatched. The CDR3 length is 17 residues. Germline V gene sequence: CDR1 LGHNA, CDR2 YNFKEQ.

V usage is TRBV5-4 and J usage is TRBJ2-1, with 10 bases aligning to TRBD1. The CDR3 has 15 residues. Germline CDR1 SGHNT, CDR2 YYREEE (reference sequence). The V gene end was trimmed by 4 bases and the J gene end by 5 bases; junction bases not matched to a gene: 6. The DNA of the CDR3 is TGTGCCAGCAGCGCGGGACAGGGGATTAACAATGAGCAGTTCTTC. It codes for CASSAGQGINNEQFF.

The V and J genes are TRBV6-5 and TRBJ2-7; D unresolved. V was trimmed by 0 bases and J by 2 bases, leaving 5 bases between them. CDR3 length: 13 residues. Germline V gives CDR1 MNHEY, CDR2 SVGAGI. CDR3 sequence: CASSYSGPYEQYF. The CDR3 nucleotides are TGTGCCAGCAGTTACTCGGGCCCCTACGAGCAGTACTTC.

The V gene is TRBV11-2, the J gene TRBJ1-1; 9 bases map to TRBD1. Trimming removed 5 bases from V and 6 bases from J; junction bases left unmatched: 4. Per germline, CDR1 SGHAT and CDR2 FQNNGV. This CDR3 contains 13 residues. The CDR3 loop reads CASSPTGGSEAFF. In DNA, the CDR3 is TGTGCCAGCAGCCCTACAGGGGGCTCTGAAGCTTTCTTT.

The rearrangement uses TRBV5-6 and TRBJ2-7; no firm D call. V lost 2 bases and J 0 bases, leaving 6 bases between the germline ends. CDR3 length: 13 residues. Germline-derived CDR1 and CDR2 are SGHDT and YYEEEE. The CDR3: CASSFDSSYEQYF. As DNA, the CDR3 is TGTGCCAGCAGCTTTGACTCCTCCTACGAGCAGTACTTC.

The V call is TRBV6-5, the J call TRBJ1-2; a possible D gene is TRBD1 (6 bases). CDR1 MNHEY and CDR2 SVGAGI come from the germline V gene. This CDR3 spans 14 amino acids. Trimming took off 1 base at V and 2 bases at J, with 8 bases between the two ends. CDR3 residues: CASSYLQGNYGYTF. CDR3 sequence (DNA): TGTGCCAGCAGTTACTTACAGGGAAACTATGGCTACACCTTC.

The chain links TRBV4-2 to TRBJ2-3; 9 bases match TRBD2. V lost 1 base to trimming and J lost 4 bases; unmatched junction nucleotides: 6. The CDR3 covers 16 residues. Germline V CDR1 and CDR2: LGHNA, YNFKEQ. The CDR3 reads CASSQAASGIADTQYF. In DNA form, the CDR3 reads TGTGCCAGCAGCCAAGCCGCTAGCGGGATAGCAGATACGCAGTATTTT.

The chain combines TRBV14 with TRBJ2-2; 9 bases match TRBD2. CDR1 and CDR2 (germline): SGHDN, FVKESK. The length of the CDR3 is 21 residues. V shed 3 bases, J shed 4 bases, and the junction held 21 bases outside the gene matches. CDR3 coding DNA: TGTGCCAGCAGCCACGTAATGATCACTAGCGGGCTCTCCAGACTCACCGGGGAGCTGTTTTTT. This sequence encodes CASSHVMITSGLSRLTGELFF.

The V and J genes are TRBV2 and TRBJ2-5, with TRBD2 matching 9 bases. Trimming at V came to 2 bases and at J to 2 bases, leaving 12 bases not matched to a gene. The CDR3 sequence is 18 residues long. The V gene's germline CDR1 is SNHLY and CDR2 FYNNEI. CDR3 nucleotide sequence: TGTGCCAGCAGTGAACCTCGAGGACTAGCGCGAGGGCAAGAGACCCAGTACTTC. Protein sequence: CASSEPRGLARGQETQYF.

The chain joins TRBV9 to TRBJ1-2; no definite D call. Germline CDR1 reads SGDLS; CDR2 reads YYNGEE. V lost 0 bases and J 4 bases, leaving 10 bases between the germline ends. The CDR3 has 14 residues. The CDR3 spells CASSVEGYSYGYTF. CDR3 coding DNA: TGTGCCAGCAGCGTAGAAGGATACAGCTATGGCTACACCTTC.

By frequency in the sample, this clone is medium-sized. The CDR3 nucleotides are TGTGCCAGCAGCTTAGAAGGAGGGACTGAAGCTTTCTTT. Translated: CASSLEGGTEAFF. The rearrangement uses TRBV5-4 and TRBJ1-1; D is unresolved. Germline V gene sequence: CDR1 SGHNT, CDR2 YYREEE (reference sequence). V dropped 2 bases and J dropped 5 bases, with 10 bases sitting between them. The CDR3 contains 13 residues.

This chain uses TRBV28 with TRBJ1-5; TRBD1 might be the D (5 bases). Germline V CDR1 and CDR2: MDHEN, SYDVKM. This CDR3 region has 16 residues. Deletions cut 8 bases from V and 0 bases from J, with 17 bases between. Written as DNA, the CDR3 is TGTGCCAGCCGGATATGGGGCCATTATAGCAATCAGCCCCAGCATTTT. It encodes CASRIWGHYSNQPQHF.

The J gene is TRBJ2-5, the V gene TRBV7-3; 8 bases agree with TRBD1. The J segment lost 3 bases and the V segment lost 6 bases, leaving 9 bases of the junction unmatched. The CDR3 totals 15 residues. CDR1 is SGHTA, CDR2 FQGTGA, per germline. The CDR3 bases are TGTGCCAGCAGTCGGACAGGGATCCCAAAAGAGACCCAGTACTTC. This gives the protein CASSRTGIPKETQYF.

The genes are TRBV5-1 and TRBJ2-2; 15 bases match TRBD2. Germline V CDR1 and CDR2: SGHRS, YFSETQ. The CDR3 is made up of 18 amino acids. V lost 2 bases, J lost 0 bases, and 2 bases stayed unmatched. CDR3 in DNA: TGCGCCAGCAGCTTAGGGACTAGCGGGAGGTCGAACACCGGGGAGCTGTTTTTT. Translated: CASSLGTSGRSNTGELFF.

The chain recombines TRBV4-1 with TRBJ2-7; 12 bases are a match to TRBD2. V shed 9 bases, J shed 2 bases, and the junction held 8 bases outside the gene matches. The germline gives CDR1 MGHRA, CDR2 YSYEKL. This CDR3 spans 15 amino acids. CDR3 loop: CASTLGLAGPYEQYF. In nucleotides, the CDR3 is TGCGCCAGTACCTTAGGACTAGCGGGACCCTACGAGCAGTACTTC.

The gene calls are TRBV13 and TRBJ1-2; 7 nucleotides agree with TRBD1. Unmatched junction bases numbered 13, after V lost 5 bases and J lost 1 base. The CDR3 runs 17 residues. Germline CDR1 PRHDT, CDR2 FYEKMQ (reference sequence). CDR3 loop: CASSPTQGPARNYGYTF. The CDR3 DNA reads as TGTGCCAGCAGCCCAACACAGGGGCCTGCGCGTAACTATGGCTACACCTTC.